This TCR beta chain emerged from a study of neurological immune-mediated disorders. Healthy control samples came from blood bank volunteers in Maryland, USA. The CDR3 is 16 amino acids. Germline V lookup: CDR1 SGHVS, CDR2 FNYEAQ. The trim removed 5 bases at V and 6 bases at J, leaving 8 bases unmatched. TCRdb analysed the 5' RACE reads with MiXCR anew, one entry per CDR3 protein. The data show over 40,000 distinct CDR3 sequences, just under 6.5% seen once. There are a few counts of this clonotype. The sample taken for sequencing was CD4+ T cells from blood. The chain recombines TRBV7-6 with TRBJ2-3, with 13 nucleotides matching TRBD2. This receptor was identified in a middle-aged woman in good health. The DNA of the CDR3 is TGTGCCAGCAGCCCCACGGGACTAGCGGGAACGGATACGCAGTATTTT. Translating gives CASSPTGLAGTDTQYF. Together with reference TRBV7-6 and TRBJ2-3, the CDR3 gives the full variable domain: GAGVSQSPRYKVTKRGQDVALRCDPISGHVSLYWYRQALGQGPEFLTYFNYEAQQDKSGLPNDRFSAERPEGSISTLTIQRTEQRDSAMYRCASSPTGLAGTDTQYFGPGTRLTVL.